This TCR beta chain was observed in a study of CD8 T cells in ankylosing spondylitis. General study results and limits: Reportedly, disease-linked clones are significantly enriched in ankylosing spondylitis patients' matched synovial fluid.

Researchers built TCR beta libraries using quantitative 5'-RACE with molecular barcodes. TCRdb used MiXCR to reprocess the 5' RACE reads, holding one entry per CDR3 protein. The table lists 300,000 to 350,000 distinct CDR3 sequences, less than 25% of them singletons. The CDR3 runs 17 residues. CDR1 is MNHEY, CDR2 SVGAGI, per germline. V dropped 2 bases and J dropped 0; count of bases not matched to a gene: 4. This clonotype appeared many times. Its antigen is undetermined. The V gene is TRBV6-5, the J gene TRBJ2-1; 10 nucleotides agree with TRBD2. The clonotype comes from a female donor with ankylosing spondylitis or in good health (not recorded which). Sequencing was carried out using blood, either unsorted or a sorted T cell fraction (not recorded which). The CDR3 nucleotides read TGTGCCAGCAGTTACGTTAGCGGGGGGAGCTCCTACAATGAGCAGTTCTTC. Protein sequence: CASSYVSGGSSYNEQFF.